These 26 T cell receptor beta chains came from one sample sequenced in a study of a mutant IDH1 vaccine in newly diagnosed glioma. These receptors' antigens are unknown. This table comes from immunoSEQ multiplex PCR, and its TCRdb copy is limited to in-frame clones, with some not included. The data contain around 62,000 clones, over 75% of them singletons. The time point here: week 11, during vaccination. Every vaccine dose comprised 300 ug of mutant IDH1 20-mer peptide plus topical imiquimod. The sample here was PBMCs, taken from a glioma patient whose treatment included an IDH1 peptide vaccine. All receptors come from a man in his forties with glioma.

This clone was counted once. The chain links TRBV4-3 to TRBJ2-1; tentative D call: TRBD2 (5 bases). V lost 0 bases and J lost 4, with 10 bases in between. Germline V gives CDR1 LGHNA, CDR2 YSLEER. The CDR3 sequence is 15 residues long. DNA for the CDR3: TGCGCCAGCAGCCAAGAATCCGGCGGGTACAATGAGCAGTTCTTC. Protein product: CASSQESGGYNEQFF.

The rearrangement joins TRBV11-2 to TRBJ1-1; TRBD1 is a possible D gene (6 bases). Deletions cut 5 bases from V and 4 bases from J, with 11 bases between. The germline V gene encodes CDR1 SGHAT and CDR2 FQNNGV. This CDR3 comprises 13 residues. The CDR3 DNA sequence: TGTGCCAGCAGCGCCAGGGGTGTCACTGAAGCTTTCTTT. Amino acids: CASSARGVTEAFF. The entire variable domain, with the rest obtained from reference TRBV11-2 and TRBJ1-1, is as follows: EAGVAQSPRYKIIEKRQSVAFWCNPISGHATLYWYQQILGQGPKLLIQFQNNGVVDDSQLPKDRFSAERLKGVDSTLKIQPAKLEDSAVYLCASSARGVTEAFFGQGTRLTVV.

This clone was counted between two and nine times. The V call is TRBV28, the J call TRBJ2-3; 9 bases agree with TRBD2. Trimming at V came to 3 bases and at J to 1 base, leaving 5 bases not matched to a gene. The CDR3 is made up of 16 amino acids. Germline-derived CDR1 and CDR2 are MDHEN and SYDVKM. The CDR3 DNA reads TGTGCCAGCAGTTTTGTAGCGGGAGTGGGCACAGATACGCAGTATTTT. It is translated as CASSFVAGVGTDTQYF.

The genes are TRBV7-9 and TRBJ2-2, with D unclear. This CDR3 is 15 amino acids long. Germline loops: CDR1 SEHNR, CDR2 FQNEAQ (reference sequence). V was shortened by 1 base and J by 4 bases, with 10 bases between the two germline ends. The CDR3 sequence: CASSLDGGPTGELFF. The CDR3 DNA reads TGTGCCAGCAGCTTAGATGGCGGACCCACCGGGGAGCTGTTTTTT.

The rearrangement joins TRBV9 to TRBJ2-5, with D perhaps being TRBD1 or TRBD2 (6 bases each). Germline assignment: CDR1 SGDLS and CDR2 YYNGEE. Trimming removed 3 bases from V and 1 base from J, with 10 bases in between. The CDR3 consists of 14 residues. Here the CDR3 DNA reads TGTGCCAGCAGCGAGGGGGGAGCCCAAGAGACCCAGTACTTC. It is translated as CASSEGGAQETQYF.

This clone was picked up one time. The chain joins TRBV4-2 to TRBJ1-5, with a tentative D call TRBD1 (6 bases). Germline lookup yields CDR1 LGHNA and CDR2 YNFKEQ. The germline V and J ends were trimmed by 4 bases and 0 bases, with 22 bases remaining between them. This CDR3 region has 19 residues. The CDR3, as DNA: TGTGCCAGCAGCCCCAATGGGGGCGTATTCCCCTTTAGCAATCAGCCCCAGCATTTT. Amino acids: CASSPNGGVFPFSNQPQHF.

The genes are TRBV28 and TRBJ2-7, with D possibly TRBD2 on 5 matching bases. The CDR3 spans 12 residues. V lost 8 bases, J lost 7 bases, and 15 bases lay in between. Germline loops: CDR1 MDHEN, CDR2 SYDVKM. As DNA, the CDR3 is TGTGCCAGCGCGGGTATGCGGATGGAGCAGTACGTC. Translating gives CASAGMRMEQYV.

The chain is built from TRBV5-1 and TRBJ2-7, with TRBD2 identical over 7 bases. V dropped 2 bases and J dropped 6; count of bases not matched to a gene: 8. Germline V gene sequence: CDR1 SGHRS, CDR2 YFSETQ. This CDR3 comprises 14 residues. The CDR3 coding sequence is TGCGCCAGCAGCTTCACAGGTTGGGAGGGCGAGCAGTACTTC. Protein sequence: CASSFTGWEGEQYF.

This clone was found once. The CDR3 DNA follows: TGTGCCAGCAGCCCCACCAGTTATAGCAATCAGCCCCAGCATTTT. Its translation: CASSPTSYSNQPQHF. V and J are TRBV5-8 and TRBJ1-5; D remains ambiguous. This CDR3 spans 15 amino acids. Trimming took off 4 bases at V and 0 bases at J, with 11 bases between the two ends. Germline CDR1 reads SGHTS; CDR2 reads YDEGEE. The full variable domain, in which reference TRBV5-8 and TRBJ1-5 provide the parts outside the CDR3, is EAGVTQSPTHLIKTRGQQATLRCSPISGHTSVYWYQQALGLGLQFLLWYDEGEERNRGNFPPRFSGRQFPNYSSELNVNALELEDSALYLCASSPTSYSNQPQHFGDGTRLSIL.

The CDR3 DNA is TGTGCCAGCAGTCACCCCGGGACTAGCCGAGAGACCCAGTACTTC. It codes for CASSHPGTSRETQYF. The chain joins TRBV28 to TRBJ2-5, with 9 bases identical to TRBD2. The trim removed 5 bases at V and 4 bases at J, leaving 8 bases unmatched. Germline CDR1 reads MDHEN; CDR2 reads SYDVKM. The CDR3 runs to 15 residues.

The rearrangement links TRBV7-5 to TRBJ1-5. TRBV7-5 constitutes a pseudogene. CDR3 length: 16 amino acids. This CDR3 reads CVRSLVEAIYYQPQHF. The DNA of the CDR3 is TGTGTCAGAAGCTTAGTGGAGGCGATTTATTATCAGCCCCAGCATTTT.

This chain connects TRBV18 to TRBJ2-1, with D tentatively TRBD1 (6 bases). Germline V gene lookup returns CDR1 KGHSH and CDR2 LQKENI. The CDR3 runs 16 residues. V gave up 2 bases and J gave up 4 bases, with 15 bases separating them. This chain's CDR3 is CASSPSFVGQYNEQFF. The CDR3 DNA reads TGTGCCAGCTCACCAAGTTTCGTAGGACAGTACAATGAGCAGTTCTTC.

The DNA for the CDR3 is TGTGCCAGCACCCGGACAGGGAGCGGCTACACCTTC. Protein sequence: CASTRTGSGYTF. This rearrangement joins TRBV6-5 to TRBJ1-2; 8 positions match TRBD1. With 7 bases clipped from V and 8 bases from J, the junction kept 6 bases outside the gene matches. CDR1 is MNHEY and CDR2 is SVGAGI in the germline V gene. CDR3 size: 12 residues.

The chain joins TRBV18 to TRBJ2-2; D unresolved. Germline V gene lookup returns CDR1 KGHSH and CDR2 LQKENI. Trimming removed 6 bases at V and 1 base at J, with 12 bases between. CDR3 size: 15 residues. CDR3 amino acids: CASSQQMGNTGELFF. The CDR3 nucleotides read TGTGCCAGCTCGCAGCAAATGGGGAACACCGGGGAGCTGTTTTTT.

The chain employs TRBV10-3 and TRBJ2-1; weak D call: TRBD2 (6 bases). The V end was cut by 3 bases, the J end by 10 bases, with 16 bases between. The length of the CDR3 is 14 residues. Per the germline V gene, CDR1 is ENHRY and CDR2 is SYGVKD. CDR3 in amino acids: CAISDRVAGNEQFF. CDR3 nucleotides: TGTGCCATCAGTGATAGGGTTGCGGGGAACGAGCAGTTCTTC.

The rearrangement links TRBV4-2 to TRBJ1-5, with a possible D match to TRBD1 (5 bases). Trimming pared 5 bases from V and 0 bases from J, leaving 8 bases between. CDR1 LGHNA and CDR2 YNFKEQ come from the germline V gene. The CDR3 totals 14 residues. The CDR3: CASSRGDSNQPQHF. As DNA, the CDR3 is TGTGCCAGCAGCAGAGGGGATAGCAATCAGCCCCAGCATTTT.

The J gene is TRBJ2-1, the V gene TRBV7-9, with D unclear. The CDR3 covers 11 residues. Germline CDR1 and CDR2: SEHNR and FQNEAQ (reference sequence). The V and J ends lost 3 bases and 6 bases respectively, with 3 bases between them. CDR3 in amino acids: CASSLSNEQFF. CDR3 in DNA: TGTGCCAGCAGCTTGAGCAATGAGCAGTTCTTC. The full variable domain, completed using reference TRBV7-9 and TRBJ2-1, is DTGVSQNPRHKITKRGQNVTFRCDPISEHNRLYWYRQTLGQGPEFLTYFQNEAQLEKSRLLSDRFSAERPKGSFSTLEIQRTEQGDSAMYLCASSLSNEQFFGPGTRLTVL.

The chain carries TRBV5-6 and TRBJ1-6, with D perhaps TRBD1 (6 bases). Trimming pared 0 bases from V and 10 bases from J, leaving 11 bases between. CDR3 length equals 14 residues. Looked up from germline, CDR1 is SGHDT and CDR2 is YYEEEE. The CDR3 DNA is TGTGCCAGCAGCTTGGACAGGGTGTACTCACCCCTCCACTTT. It codes for CASSLDRVYSPLHF.

The CDR3 spells CASSIGERAQHF. The CDR3 DNA follows: TGTGCCAGTAGTATAGGAGAGAGAGCCCAGCATTTT. The rearrangement uses TRBV19 and TRBJ1-5; D is undetermined. V lost 1 base and J 11 bases, leaving 9 bases between the germline ends. Germline-derived CDR1 and CDR2 are LNHDA and SQIVND (reference sequence). CDR3 length equals 12 residues.

The chain links TRBV10-3 to TRBJ2-1; D gene ambiguous. CDR3 length equals 13 residues. In germline, CDR1 is ENHRY, CDR2 SYGVKD. Trimming shortened V by 7 bases and J by 6 bases, and 13 bases separated the two germline ends. CDR3 in amino acids: CAITRNNGNEQFF. For the CDR3, the DNA is TGTGCCATCACCAGGAATAACGGCAATGAGCAGTTCTTC.

The rearrangement links TRBV18 to TRBJ1-1, with D perhaps TRBD1 (5 bases). Trimming left V 3 bases short and J 3 bases short, with 11 bases between. Germline CDR1 KGHSH, CDR2 LQKENI. The CDR3 loop spans 14 amino acids. In nucleotides, the CDR3 is TGTGCCAGCTCACCTGAGGGGCCTGACACTGAAGCTTTCTTT. Encoded protein: CASSPEGPDTEAFF.

The CDR3 bases are TGTGCCAGCAGCTTTACGACTCGCTATCCGCAGTACGTC. Translation: CASSFTTRYPQYV. The chain recombines TRBV7-8 with TRBJ2-7, with D uncertain. The CDR3 is made up of 13 amino acids. Trimming took 3 bases from V and 9 from J, leaving 15 bases between them. Germline V gene sequence: CDR1 SGHVS, CDR2 FQNEAQ.

The chain has TRBV30 and TRBJ1-1; no firm D call. The CDR3 length is 13 residues. The germline gives CDR1 GTSNPN, CDR2 SVGIG (reference sequence). The V end was cut by 0 bases, the J end by 1 base, with 6 bases between. The CDR3 here is CAWSVLSNTEAFF. CDR3 sequence (DNA): TGTGCCTGGAGTGTCTTATCGAACACTGAAGCTTTCTTT. The variable domain in full, with the rest retrieved from reference TRBV30 and TRBJ1-1, is SQTIHQWPATLVQPVGSPLSLECTVEGTSNPNLYWYRQAAGRGLQLLFYSVGIGQISSEVPQNLSASRPQDRQFILSSKKLLLSDSGFYLCAWSVLSNTEAFFGQGTRLTVV.

The J gene is TRBJ2-1, the V gene TRBV11-3, with 8 bases matching TRBD2. The CDR3 extends over 16 amino acids. With V trimmed by 5 bases and J by 2 bases, 8 bases remained unmatched. The germline CDR1 and CDR2 sequences are SGHNT and YENEEA. DNA for the CDR3: TGTGCCAGCAGCCCGGGGGGGGGATCTACCTACAATGAGCAGTTCTTC. It yields the protein CASSPGGGSTYNEQFF.

The chain couples TRBV6-1 to TRBJ1-1, with D maybe TRBD1 (5 bases). Germline CDR1 and CDR2: MNHNS and SASEGT. Trimming left V 6 bases short and J 2 bases short, with 10 bases between. The CDR3 covers 13 residues. The CDR3 DNA reads TGTGCCAGCAGCCGGACACTAAACACTGAAGCTTTCTTT. Translated, it gives CASSRTLNTEAFF.

The chain couples TRBV12-5 to TRBJ2-6, with 11 bases identical to TRBD1. The CDR3 is 18 residues long. V dropped 6 bases and J dropped 4; count of bases not matched to a gene: 11. Germline V lookup: CDR1 LGHNT, CDR2 FRNRAP. The CDR3 region is CASGFTGTGGPGANVLTF. In DNA, the CDR3 is TGTGCTAGTGGCTTTACCGGGACAGGGGGACCGGGGGCCAACGTCCTGACTTTC.